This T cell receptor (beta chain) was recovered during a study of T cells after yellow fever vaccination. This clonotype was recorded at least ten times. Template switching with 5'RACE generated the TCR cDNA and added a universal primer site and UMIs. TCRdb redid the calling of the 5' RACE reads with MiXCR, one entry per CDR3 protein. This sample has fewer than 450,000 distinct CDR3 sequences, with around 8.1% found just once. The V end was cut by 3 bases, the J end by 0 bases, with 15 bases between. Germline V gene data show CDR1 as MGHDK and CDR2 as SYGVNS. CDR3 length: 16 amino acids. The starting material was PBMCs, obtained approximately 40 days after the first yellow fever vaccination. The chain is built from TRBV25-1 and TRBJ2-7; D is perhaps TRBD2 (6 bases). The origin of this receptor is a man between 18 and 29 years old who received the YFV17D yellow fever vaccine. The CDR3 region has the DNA TGTGCCAGCAGTGAGACGGAGGGGCCGAACTCCTACGAGCAGTACTTC. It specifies CASSETEGPNSYEQYF.